The sequence of this T cell receptor beta chain was determined in a study of T cell repertoires in cytomegalovirus infection. This clonotype came up many times. V lost 0 bases, J lost 1 base, and 10 bases lay in between. The CDR3 length is 16 residues. CDR1 LGHNA and CDR2 YNFKEQ come from the germline V gene. TCRdb re-derived calls from the reads in MiXCR, one entry per CDR3 protein. Of around 280,000 distinct CDR3 sequences in the sample, around 15% were seen once. The sample taken for sequencing was PBMCs. The rearrangement uses TRBV4-2 and TRBJ2-1; D is uncertain. The source is a human donor in good health (CMV status not recorded). Some clones in this sample may be carry-over from other donors' samples. The CDR3 loop is CASSQDYGFSYNEQFF. In DNA, the CDR3 is TGTGCCAGCAGCCAAGACTACGGTTTTTCCTACAATGAGCAGTTCTTC.